These T cell receptor beta chains were read from a single sample in a study of T cell changes during pregnancy in multiple sclerosis. Using immunoSEQ multiplex PCR, the repertoire was profiled, and TCRdb retains in-frame clones only, with some absent. The table records over 80,000 clones, 90% of them present only once. The sample was peripheral blood, taken in the second trimester of pregnancy. All receptors come from a female donor in good health, enrolled as a control in a pregnancy study. CDR3s include the opening cysteine and the closing phenylalanine or tryptophan. The D gene is left open where the match is weak. Clone size appears in some rows only: once, few, many, or a class for an expanded clone.

j_gene: TRBJ2-7; abundance: NA; v_gene: TRBV23-1; d_gene: TRBD1; CDR3nt: TGCGCCAGCAGTCAATTGTCCGACCGGGACAGGGTAACCTACGAGCAGTACTTC; CDR3aa: CASSQLSDRDRVTYEQYF
j_gene: TRBJ2-1; abundance: NA; v_gene: TRBV7-9; d_gene: NA; CDR3nt: TGTGCCAGCAGCTTGACTCAATCCTACAATGAGCAGTTCTTC; CDR3aa: CASSLTQSYNEQFF
j_gene: TRBJ2-2; abundance: NA; v_gene: TRBV7-8; d_gene: NA; CDR3nt: TGTGCCAGCAGCCCCAGACTGCTCAAAAACACCGGGGAGCTGTTTTTT; CDR3aa: CASSPRLLKNTGELFF
j_gene: TRBJ1-2; abundance: NA; v_gene: TRBV19; d_gene: TRBD1; CDR3nt: TGTGCCAGTAGTAAACAAACCCGTACAGGGGTTGATGGCTACACCTTC; CDR3aa: CASSKQTRTGVDGYTF
j_gene: TRBJ2-3; abundance: NA; v_gene: TRBV5-5; d_gene: NA; CDR3nt: TGTGCCAGCAGCTTGATTATCACAGATACGCAGTATTTT; CDR3aa: CASSLIITDTQYF
j_gene: TRBJ1-1; abundance: NA; v_gene: TRBV6-1; d_gene: TRBD1; CDR3nt: TGTGCCAGCAGGAGGGATCCGGGACAGGCGGGTGAAGCTTTCTTT; CDR3aa: CASRRDPGQAGEAFF
j_gene: TRBJ2-7; abundance: NA; v_gene: TRBV28; d_gene: TRBD2; CDR3nt: TGTGCCAGCAGTTTGCCGACTAGCGGGAGATCTCGCTACGAGCAGTACTTC; CDR3aa: CASSLPTSGRSRYEQYF
j_gene: TRBJ1-5; abundance: few; v_gene: TRBV4-2; d_gene: NA; CDR3nt: TGTGCCAGCAGCCAAGAAATCGGGGTCAATCAGCCCCAGCATTTT; CDR3aa: CASSQEIGVNQPQHF
j_gene: TRBJ1-5; abundance: NA; v_gene: TRBV28; d_gene: NA; CDR3nt: TGTGCCAGCACGGTGGGAGGGAACAATCAGCCCCAGCATTTT; CDR3aa: CASTVGGNNQPQHF
j_gene: TRBJ1-2; abundance: NA; v_gene: TRBV6-5; d_gene: NA; CDR3nt: TGTGCCAGCAGTTATGGATCGCAGGGTTATGATGGCTACACCTTC; CDR3aa: CASSYGSQGYDGYTF
j_gene: TRBJ2-7; abundance: NA; v_gene: TRBV27; d_gene: NA; CDR3nt: TGTGCCAGCAGTTCCATCCCCGGGACAAAATACGAGCAGTACTTC; CDR3aa: CASSSIPGTKYEQYF
j_gene: TRBJ1-1; abundance: NA; v_gene: TRBV15; d_gene: NA; CDR3nt: TGTGCCACCAGCAGGGGGCCTTCGACTGAAGCTTTCTTT; CDR3aa: CATSRGPSTEAFF
j_gene: TRBJ2-7; abundance: NA; v_gene: TRBV6-1; d_gene: TRBD1; CDR3nt: TGTGCCAGCATTTGGGCAGGGGGTCCTTCCTACGAGCAGTACTTC; CDR3aa: CASIWAGGPSYEQYF
j_gene: TRBJ1-2; abundance: once; v_gene: TRBV11-2; d_gene: TRBD1; CDR3nt: TGTGCCAGCAGCTCCCCGACAGGGGTCTATGGCTACACCTTC; CDR3aa: CASSSPTGVYGYTF
j_gene: TRBJ2-5; abundance: NA; v_gene: TRBV7-8; d_gene: TRBD2; CDR3nt: TGTGCCAGCAGCTTTGGACTAGCGGGGGGGTTGGAGACCCAGTACTTC; CDR3aa: CASSFGLAGGLETQYF
j_gene: TRBJ1-1; abundance: NA; v_gene: TRBV5-1; d_gene: TRBD1; CDR3nt: TGCGCCAGCAGCTTGGATCCAGGGGGCTACACTGAAGCTTTCTTT; CDR3aa: CASSLDPGGYTEAFF
j_gene: TRBJ2-7; abundance: NA; v_gene: TRBV19; d_gene: NA; CDR3nt: TGTGCCAGTACCATTGGACCCTCGGGGGAGCAGTACTTC; CDR3aa: CASTIGPSGEQYF
j_gene: TRBJ1-4; abundance: NA; v_gene: TRBV5-6; d_gene: TRBD1; CDR3nt: TGTGCCAGCAGCTGGGACAGGGGGGTAACTAATGAAAAACTGTTTTTT; CDR3aa: CASSWDRGVTNEKLFF
j_gene: TRBJ1-5; abundance: NA; v_gene: TRBV9; d_gene: NA; CDR3nt: TGTGCCAGCAGCGGGGGGGCGGGGGAAGGCAATCAGCCCCAGCATTTT; CDR3aa: CASSGGAGEGNQPQHF
j_gene: TRBJ2-5; abundance: NA; v_gene: TRBV5-1; d_gene: TRBD2; CDR3nt: TGCGCCAGCAGCCTGACTAGCGGGGGGCCGGGAGAGACCCAGTACTTC; CDR3aa: CASSLTSGGPGETQYF
j_gene: TRBJ2-2; abundance: NA; v_gene: TRBV4-3; d_gene: NA; CDR3nt: TGCGCCAGCAGCCAAGATTCAGGGGATCCCCCCCCCGGGGAGCTGTTTTTT; CDR3aa: CASSQDSGDPPPGELFF
j_gene: TRBJ1-6; abundance: NA; v_gene: TRBV12-2; d_gene: NA; CDR3nt: TGTGCAAGTCGCGCCACGCGGTACCCGGACAGGGAAGGCAGCTCCTATAATTCACCCCTCCACTTT; CDR3aa: CASRATRYPDREGSSYNSPLHF
j_gene: TRBJ2-1; abundance: NA; v_gene: TRBV7-9; d_gene: NA; CDR3nt: TGTGCCAGCAGCCCTCGACAGGCTAGTAACTCCTACAATGAGCAGTTCTTC; CDR3aa: CASSPRQASNSYNEQFF
j_gene: TRBJ2-2; abundance: NA; v_gene: TRBV6-1; d_gene: TRBD2; CDR3nt: TGTGCCAGCAGTGATATAGCGGGACAGAACACCGGGGAGCTGTTTTTT; CDR3aa: CASSDIAGQNTGELFF
j_gene: TRBJ2-1; abundance: NA; v_gene: TRBV19; d_gene: TRBD2; CDR3nt: TGTGCCAGTAGTATAAATGGGAGGGGTGAGTCCTACAATGAGCAGTTCTTC; CDR3aa: CASSINGRGESYNEQFF
j_gene: TRBJ1-2; abundance: NA; v_gene: TRBV27; d_gene: TRBD1; CDR3nt: TGTGCCAGCAGTAACGCCGGGACAGGGTTCAGGGGCTACACCTTC; CDR3aa: CASSNAGTGFRGYTF
j_gene: TRBJ1-2; abundance: NA; v_gene: TRBV2; d_gene: TRBD1; CDR3nt: TGTGCCAGCAGTGACAAGGACAGGGATTCCCTTGGCTACACCTTC; CDR3aa: CASSDKDRDSLGYTF
j_gene: TRBJ2-7; abundance: NA; v_gene: TRBV5-1; d_gene: TRBD1; CDR3nt: TGCGCCAGCAGCCCTCGGACAGGGGACTACGAGCAGTACTTC; CDR3aa: CASSPRTGDYEQYF
j_gene: TRBJ1-1; abundance: NA; v_gene: TRBV11-1; d_gene: NA; CDR3nt: TGTGCCAGCAGCGAAACTACAGGGAACACTGAAGCTTTCTTT; CDR3aa: CASSETTGNTEAFF
j_gene: TRBJ2-3; abundance: NA; v_gene: TRBV25-1; d_gene: NA; CDR3nt: TGTGCCACCACGGGGAATCTTCTTGCAGATACGCAGTATTTT; CDR3aa: CATTGNLLADTQYF
j_gene: TRBJ1-1; abundance: NA; v_gene: TRBV5-1; d_gene: NA; CDR3nt: TGCGCCAGCAGCTTGGTCTGGGGGCTCATGAACACTGAAGCTTTCTTT; CDR3aa: CASSLVWGLMNTEAFF
j_gene: TRBJ2-7; abundance: NA; v_gene: TRBV29-1; d_gene: NA; CDR3nt: TGCAGCGTGACCCTGGAGATATCCTACGAGCAGTACTTC; CDR3aa: CSVTLEISYEQYF
j_gene: TRBJ1-2; abundance: NA; v_gene: TRBV9; d_gene: NA; CDR3nt: TGTGCCAGCAGCGTGACAGCTGACTCTAACTATGGCTACACCTTC; CDR3aa: CASSVTADSNYGYTF